These 18 T cell receptor beta chains originate from one sample sequenced in a study of blood T cell repertoires in COVID-19. Profiled with immunoSEQ multiplex PCR; TCRdb holds only in-frame clones, not every one. The table lists under 150,000 clones, 80% of them singletons. The specimen sequenced was peripheral blood. The source is a man aged 70-80 years with acute or convalescent COVID-19.

The chain has TRBV28 and TRBJ1-2; D ambiguous. V gave up 5 bases and J gave up 4 bases, with 8 bases separating them. The CDR3 runs to 12 residues. Germline values: CDR1 MDHEN, CDR2 SYDVKM. The CDR3 here is CASSIQLYGYTF. The CDR3 bases are TGTGCCAGCAGTATACAGCTCTATGGCTACACCTTC.

The rearrangement joins TRBV6-5 to TRBJ2-7, with no clear D. Trimming left V 6 bases short and J 4 bases short, with 4 bases between. Germline-derived CDR1 and CDR2 are MNHEY and SVGAGI. The CDR3 is 10 amino acids. The CDR3 loop reads CASRQYEQYF. The CDR3 DNA reads as TGTGCCAGCAGGCAGTACGAGCAGTACTTC.

In its sample, this clone was seen once. CDR3 amino acids: CASSESGQGQAEQYF. CDR3 in DNA: TGTGCCAGCAGTGAATCGGGACAGGGGCAGGCCGAGCAGTACTTC. The chain has TRBV6-1 and TRBJ2-7; 10 bases map to TRBD1. From germline, CDR1 is MNHNS and CDR2 SASEGT. The V segment lost 2 bases and the J segment 6 bases; nucleotides outside the gene matches: 7. There are 15 residues in the CDR3.

The chain is built from TRBV7-2 and TRBJ1-2; D might be TRBD1 (5 bases). Trimming took 3 bases from V and 8 from J, leaving 16 bases between them. The CDR3 spans 14 residues. Germline V lookup: CDR1 SGHTA, CDR2 FQGNSA. DNA for the CDR3: TGTGCCAGCAGCTTGGAGGGAAGGGACGGAGGCTACACCTTC. Translated: CASSLEGRDGGYTF.

This sequence joins TRBV7-9 and TRBJ1-1, with 10 nucleotides matching TRBD1. The CDR3 runs to 15 residues. V was pared by 5 bases and J by 4 bases, with 7 bases of the junction left unmatched. Germline V gives CDR1 SEHNR, CDR2 FQNEAQ (reference sequence). For the CDR3, the DNA is TGTGCCAGCAGCATTAGACAGGGGGCAGGCACTGAAGCTTTCTTT. It translates to CASSIRQGAGTEAFF.

V gene TRBV7-2 combines with J gene TRBJ2-1; TRBD2 matches at 11 bases. V dropped 1 base and J dropped 7; count of bases not matched to a gene: 6. This CDR3 contains 16 residues. Germline CDR1 is SGHTA and CDR2 is FQGNSA. CDR3 protein: CASSLGLAGGGNEQFF. In nucleotides, the CDR3 is TGTGCCAGCAGCTTAGGCCTAGCGGGGGGAGGGAATGAGCAGTTCTTC.

The V call is TRBV12-5, the J call TRBJ1-1, with D possibly being TRBD1 (6 bases). The CDR3 contains 14 residues. Per germline, CDR1 LGHNT and CDR2 FRNRAP. V was clipped by 2 bases and J by 4 bases, with 11 bases between them. The CDR3 region has the DNA TGTGCTAGTGGTTTGAACGTGGGGGCCACTGAAGCTTTCTTT. Protein: CASGLNVGATEAFF.

This clone was counted many times. V usage is TRBV2 and J usage is TRBJ1-1, with D maybe TRBD1 (5 bases). Trimming took off 8 bases at V and 5 bases at J, with 18 bases between the two ends. The CDR3 extends over 14 amino acids. From germline, CDR1 is SNHLY and CDR2 FYNNEI. The CDR3 nucleotides read TGTGCCAGCCGGTTTGGCGGGGCGGGGACTGAAGCTTTCTTT. This codes for CASRFGGAGTEAFF.

The chain combines TRBV5-6 with TRBJ1-2; 7 bases are shared with TRBD1. The CDR3 covers 17 residues. V trimming: 2 bases; J trimming: 2 bases; junction bases outside the gene matches: 12. Germline assignment: CDR1 SGHDT and CDR2 YYEEEE. In DNA form, the CDR3 reads TGTGCCAGCAGCTTACTAGGGACAGCCAAACTCAACTATGGCTACACCTTC. Protein sequence: CASSLLGTAKLNYGYTF.

V usage is TRBV9 and J usage is TRBJ1-2; TRBD1 aligns across 9 bases. Germline V gene data show CDR1 as SGDLS and CDR2 as YYNGEE. The length of the CDR3 is 16 residues. Trimming cost V 4 bases and J 2 bases; bases outside gene matches: 9. The CDR3 here is CASSLGTGKGNYGYTF. The CDR3 nucleotides are TGTGCCAGCAGCTTAGGGACAGGGAAGGGCAACTATGGCTACACCTTC. Full variable domain (rest looked up from reference TRBV9 and TRBJ1-2): DSGVTQTPKHLITATGQRVTLRCSPRSGDLSVYWYQQSLDQGLQFLIQYYNGEERAKGNILERFSAQQFPDLHSELNLSSLELGDSALYFCASSLGTGKGNYGYTFGSGTRLTVV.

The rearrangement joins TRBV21-1 to TRBJ1-1. TRBV21-1 is a pseudogene segment. The CDR3 contains 15 residues. Here the CDR3 reads CASTPEVEEHTEAFF. DNA for the CDR3: TGTGCCAGCACCCCGGAGGTCGAAGAACACACTGAAGCTTTCTTT.

This clone was seen a handful of times. The chain is built from TRBV7-8 and TRBJ2-1, with 15 bases fitting TRBD2. Unmatched junction bases numbered 9, after V lost 2 bases and J lost 10 bases. CDR1 is SGHVS and CDR2 is FQNEAQ in the germline V gene. The CDR3 runs 17 residues. CDR3: CASSLYGLAGGPGEQFF. The DNA of the CDR3 is TGTGCCAGCAGCTTATACGGACTAGCGGGGGGGCCAGGGGAGCAGTTCTTC. Combining the CDR3 with reference TRBV7-8 and TRBJ2-1 gives the whole variable domain GAGVSQSPRYKVAKRGQDVALRCDPISGHVSLFWYQQALGQGPEFLTYFQNEAQLDKSGLPSDRFFAERPEGSVSTLKIQRTQQEDSAVYLCASSLYGLAGGPGEQFFGPGTRLTVL.

The CDR3 DNA follows: TGTGCCAGCAGCTTAGGGACAGGAACCTACACTGAAGCTTTCTTT. Translation: CASSLGTGTYTEAFF. The V gene is TRBV7-3, the J gene TRBJ1-1; 8 bases align to TRBD1. CDR3 length: 15 amino acids. Germline V gene sequence: CDR1 SGHTA, CDR2 FQGTGA. Trimming removed 2 bases from V and 3 bases from J; junction bases left unmatched: 5.

The chain carries TRBV5-1 and TRBJ2-2; TRBD1 aligns across 9 bases. Germline V CDR1 and CDR2: SGHRS, YFSETQ. The CDR3 is made up of 16 amino acids. After removal of 0 bases from V and 4 bases from J, the junction contained 4 bases not matched to a gene. The CDR3 nucleotides are TGCGCCAGCAGCTTGGGACAGGGGGTCGCCACCGGGGAGCTGTTTTTT. Amino acids: CASSLGQGVATGELFF.

The chain uses TRBV30 and TRBJ1-2; a weak D match, TRBD1 (6 bases). This CDR3 contains 12 residues. Trimming pared 0 bases from V and 5 bases from J, leaving 7 bases between. Germline CDR1 GTSNPN, CDR2 SVGIG (reference sequence). The CDR3 DNA is TGTGCCTGGAGTGTACAGGGATATGGCTACACCTTC. This encodes CAWSVQGYGYTF. Complete variable domain (other parts from reference TRBV30 and TRBJ1-2): SQTIHQWPATLVQPVGSPLSLECTVEGTSNPNLYWYRQAAGRGLQLLFYSVGIGQISSEVPQNLSASRPQDRQFILSSKKLLLSDSGFYLCAWSVQGYGYTFGSGTRLTVV.

The V and J genes are TRBV11-2 and TRBJ2-1, with D perhaps TRBD1 (6 bases). The CDR3 contains 13 residues. Germline-derived CDR1 and CDR2 are SGHAT and FQNNGV. V was shortened by 6 bases and J by 10 bases, with 16 bases between the two germline ends. This chain's CDR3 is CASRTTGGQEQFF. The CDR3 DNA follows: TGTGCCAGCAGGACGACTGGGGGCCAGGAGCAGTTCTTC.

The chain recombines TRBV18 with TRBJ2-1; the match to TRBD2 covers 8 bases. The V gene's germline CDR1 is KGHSH and CDR2 LQKENI. J lost 4 bases, V lost 3 bases, and 2 bases had no gene match. The CDR3 sequence is 14 residues long. The CDR3 region is CASSPGLVYNEQFF. CDR3 sequence (DNA): TGTGCCAGCTCACCGGGACTAGTTTACAATGAGCAGTTCTTC.

The chain joins TRBV7-2 to TRBJ2-5, with 14 nucleotides matching TRBD2. V lost 8 bases to trimming and J lost 2 bases; unmatched junction nucleotides: 10. The CDR3 contains 17 residues. The germline V gene encodes CDR1 SGHTA and CDR2 FQGNSA. The CDR3 sequence is CASGPYGLAGGQETQYF. The CDR3 DNA reads as TGTGCCAGCGGGCCTTACGGACTAGCGGGGGGTCAAGAGACCCAGTACTTC. The full variable domain, in which reference TRBV7-2 and TRBJ2-5 provide the parts outside the CDR3, is GAGVSQSPSNKVTEKGKDVELRCDPISGHTALYWYRQSLGQGLEFLIYFQGNSAPDKSGLPSDRFSAERTGGSVSTLTIQRTQQEDSAVYLCASGPYGLAGGQETQYFGPGTRLLVL.